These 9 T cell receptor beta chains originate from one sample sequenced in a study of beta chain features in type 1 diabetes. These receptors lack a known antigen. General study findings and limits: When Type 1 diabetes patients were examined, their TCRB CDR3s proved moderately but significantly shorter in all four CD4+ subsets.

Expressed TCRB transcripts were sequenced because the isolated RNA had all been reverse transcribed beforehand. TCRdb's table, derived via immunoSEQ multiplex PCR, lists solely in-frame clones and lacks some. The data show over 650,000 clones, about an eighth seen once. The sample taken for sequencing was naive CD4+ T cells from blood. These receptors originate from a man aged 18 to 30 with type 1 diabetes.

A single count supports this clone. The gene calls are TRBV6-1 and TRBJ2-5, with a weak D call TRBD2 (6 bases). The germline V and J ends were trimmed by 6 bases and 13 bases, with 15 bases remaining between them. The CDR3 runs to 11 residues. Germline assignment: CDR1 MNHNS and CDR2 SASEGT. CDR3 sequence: CASSPDVGGYF. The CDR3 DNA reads TGTGCCAGCAGCCCGGACGTCGGGGGGTACTTC.

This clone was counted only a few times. CDR3 nucleotides: TGTGCCAGCAGTTTTGGAGGAACGCAGGGGGATACGCAGTATTTT. Translated: CASSFGGTQGDTQYF. V usage is TRBV27 and J usage is TRBJ2-3; D perhaps matches TRBD1 (6 bases). V lost 3 bases to trimming and J lost 6 bases, with 16 bases between them. The CDR3 consists of 15 residues. The germline V gene encodes CDR1 MNHEY and CDR2 SMNVEV (reference sequence).

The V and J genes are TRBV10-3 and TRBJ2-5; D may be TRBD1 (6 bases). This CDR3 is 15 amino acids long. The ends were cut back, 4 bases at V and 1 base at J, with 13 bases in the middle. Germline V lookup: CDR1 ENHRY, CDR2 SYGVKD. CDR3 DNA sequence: TGTGCCATCAGTGGTCACAGGGAGAGCCAAGAGACCCAGTACTTC. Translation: CAISGHRESQETQYF.

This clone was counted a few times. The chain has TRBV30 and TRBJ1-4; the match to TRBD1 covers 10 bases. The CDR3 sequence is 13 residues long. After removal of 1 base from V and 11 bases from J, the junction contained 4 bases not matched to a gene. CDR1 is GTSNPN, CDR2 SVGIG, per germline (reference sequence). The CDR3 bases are TGTGCCTGGAGTGCGACAGGGGGCAGTAAACTGTTTTTT. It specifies CAWSATGGSKLFF.

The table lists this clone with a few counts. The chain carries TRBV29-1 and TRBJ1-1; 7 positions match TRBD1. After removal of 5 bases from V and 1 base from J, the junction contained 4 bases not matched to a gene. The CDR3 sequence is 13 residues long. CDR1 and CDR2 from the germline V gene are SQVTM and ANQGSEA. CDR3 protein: CSVRQGSNTEAFF. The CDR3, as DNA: TGCAGCGTTCGACAGGGCTCGAACACTGAAGCTTTCTTT.

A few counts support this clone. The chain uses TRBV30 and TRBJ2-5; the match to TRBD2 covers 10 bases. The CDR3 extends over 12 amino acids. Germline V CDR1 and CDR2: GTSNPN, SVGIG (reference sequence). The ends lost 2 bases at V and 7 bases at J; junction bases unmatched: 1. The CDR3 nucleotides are TGTGCCTGGAGTTCTAGCGGGGGGACCCAGTACTTC. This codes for CAWSSSGGTQYF.

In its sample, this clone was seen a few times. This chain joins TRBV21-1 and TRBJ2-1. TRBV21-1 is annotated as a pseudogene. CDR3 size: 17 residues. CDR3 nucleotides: TGTGCCAGCAGCACGCCATCTCAGGAATCGCGGAACAATGAGCAGTTCTTC. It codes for CASSTPSQESRNNEQFF.

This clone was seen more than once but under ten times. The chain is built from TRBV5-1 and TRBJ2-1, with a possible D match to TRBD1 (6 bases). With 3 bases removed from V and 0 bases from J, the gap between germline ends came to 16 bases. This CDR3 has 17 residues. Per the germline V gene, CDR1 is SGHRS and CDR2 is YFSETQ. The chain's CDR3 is CASSSRSGVGSYNEQFF. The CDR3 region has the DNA TGCGCCAGCAGCTCCCGCTCAGGGGTGGGCTCCTACAATGAGCAGTTCTTC.

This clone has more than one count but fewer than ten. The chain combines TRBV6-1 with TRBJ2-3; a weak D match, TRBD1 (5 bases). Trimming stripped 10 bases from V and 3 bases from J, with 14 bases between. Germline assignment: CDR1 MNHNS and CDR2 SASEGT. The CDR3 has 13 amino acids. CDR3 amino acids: CATSSPGTDTQYF. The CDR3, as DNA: TGTGCCACCTCTAGTCCAGGGACAGATACGCAGTATTTT.